Following are 26 T cell receptor beta chains from one sample sequenced in a study of blood T cell repertoires in COVID-19. Sequencing was performed with immunoSEQ multiplex PCR; in TCRdb, only in-frame clones are kept and a portion is missing. The repertoire holds about 200,000 clones, with about 91% as singletons. Specimen: peripheral blood. These receptors all come from a man aged 25 to 40 with acute or convalescent COVID-19.

The J gene is TRBJ2-7, the V gene TRBV5-1; no clear D. This CDR3 has 15 amino acids. The germline V gene has CDR1 SGHRS and CDR2 YFSETQ. V shed 0 bases and J shed 3 bases, with 13 bases lying between them. This CDR3 reads CASSLVRALDYEQYF. The DNA of the CDR3 is TGCGCCAGCAGCTTGGTGCGAGCCCTAGACTACGAGCAGTACTTC.

CDR3 amino acids: CASRNQLAGGYNEQFF. CDR3 DNA: TGCGCCAGCAGAAACCAACTAGCGGGTGGCTACAATGAGCAGTTCTTC. V and J are TRBV5-1 and TRBJ2-1; 9 nucleotides align to TRBD2. The junction had 9 bases not matched to a gene; V was cut back by 5 bases and J by 3 bases. The CDR3 consists of 16 residues. Germline CDR1 reads SGHRS; CDR2 reads YFSETQ. The entire variable domain, with the rest obtained from reference TRBV5-1 and TRBJ2-1, is as follows: KAGVTQTPRYLIKTRGQQVTLSCSPISGHRSVSWYQQTPGQGLQFLFEYFSETQRNKGNFPGRFSGRQFSNSRSEMNVSTLELGDSALYLCASRNQLAGGYNEQFFGPGTRLTVL.

The V call is TRBV6-5, the J call TRBJ2-5; 9 bases are a match to TRBD1. Trimming cost V 3 bases and J 7 bases; bases outside gene matches: 12. Germline CDR1 MNHEY, CDR2 SVGAGI. The CDR3 extends over 16 amino acids. Here the CDR3 reads CASSYSGTGTVGTQYF. CDR3 bases: TGTGCCAGCAGTTATTCAGGGACAGGGACTGTTGGGACCCAGTACTTC.

V is TRBV6-1 and J is TRBJ1-6; D may be TRBD1 (6 bases). The CDR3 spans 15 residues. The germline gives CDR1 MNHNS, CDR2 SASEGT. V was shortened by 1 base and J by 6 bases, with 10 bases between the two germline ends. The CDR3 is CASSEVKDSNSPLHF. CDR3 DNA: TGTGCCAGCAGTGAAGTGAAGGACAGTAATTCACCCCTCCACTTT.

The chain links TRBV28 to TRBJ1-1, with 9 bases lining up with TRBD1. In germline, CDR1 is MDHEN, CDR2 SYDVKM. Trimming removed 6 bases from V and 5 bases from J; junction bases left unmatched: 10. The CDR3 contains 15 residues. Written as DNA, the CDR3 is TGTGCCAGCAGCACCGACGGACAGGGGAAGACTGAAGCTTTCTTT. It codes for CASSTDGQGKTEAFF.

V and J are TRBV6-6 and TRBJ2-7, with D hard to call. This CDR3 contains 14 residues. Trimming took 6 bases from V and 6 from J, leaving 18 bases between them. From germline, CDR1 is MNHNY and CDR2 SVGAGI (reference sequence). The CDR3 loop reads CASSQNNLGSEQYF. DNA for the CDR3: TGTGCCAGCAGCCAAAACAATCTCGGGTCCGAGCAGTACTTC.

V and J are TRBV20-1 and TRBJ1-2, with a possible D match to TRBD1 (5 bases). This CDR3 region has 12 residues. Germline V CDR1 and CDR2: DFQATT, SNEGSKA (reference sequence). The V end was cut by 3 bases, the J end by 4 bases, with 9 bases between. CDR3 DNA sequence: TGCAGTGCTAGTGGTGACAGCTATGGCTACACCTTC. As protein: CSASGDSYGYTF.

The rearrangement uses TRBV4-1 and TRBJ2-1; 8 bases fit TRBD2. The CDR3 totals 16 residues. J was trimmed by 1 base and V by 5 bases; bases with no gene match: 7. CDR1 MGHRA and CDR2 YSYEKL come from the germline V gene. The CDR3 region has the DNA TGCGCCAGCAGCTCCGCCACTAGCGGATCCTACAATGAGCAGTTCTTC. Its protein is CASSSATSGSYNEQFF.

J is TRBJ1-2 and V is TRBV4-1; 11 bases agree with TRBD1. The V gene's germline CDR1 is MGHRA and CDR2 YSYEKL. The CDR3 has 14 amino acids. Losses at the gene ends were 4 bases for V and 8 bases for J; bases not matched to a gene: 6. CDR3 residues: CASSLGQGAKGYTF. The CDR3 coding sequence is TGCGCCAGCAGCCTTGGACAGGGGGCGAAGGGCTACACCTTC.

The chain carries TRBV3-1 (or the pseudogene TRBV3-2) and TRBJ2-3; 11 positions agree with TRBD2. This CDR3 has 16 amino acids. CDR1 and CDR2 (germline): LGHDT, YNNKEL (reference sequence). Trimming removed 1 base from V and 1 base from J; junction bases left unmatched: 1. The CDR3: CASSQATSGGTDTQYF. The CDR3 DNA reads TGTGCCAGCAGCCAAGCGACTAGCGGGGGCACAGATACGCAGTATTTT.

The chain recombines TRBV6-5 with TRBJ2-7; 8 bases map to TRBD2. Germline values: CDR1 MNHEY, CDR2 SVGAGI. Losses at the gene ends were 5 bases for V and 2 bases for J; bases not matched to a gene: 8. The CDR3 consists of 15 residues. Here the CDR3 DNA reads TGTGCCAGCAGTACCCCCGCGCGGGGGGCCTACGAGCAGTACTTC. It encodes CASSTPARGAYEQYF.

The V call is TRBV30, the J call TRBJ1-2, with 9 bases matching TRBD1. Trimming took 5 bases from V and 8 from J; bases not matched to a gene: 6. The CDR3 is 12 residues long. The germline V gene encodes CDR1 GTSNPN and CDR2 SVGIG (reference sequence). The CDR3 nucleotides are TGTGCCTGGCCGGGACAGGGATTCGGCTACACCTTC. Its translation is CAWPGQGFGYTF. The whole variable domain, remainder taken from reference TRBV30 and TRBJ1-2, is SQTIHQWPATLVQPVGSPLSLECTVEGTSNPNLYWYRQAAGRGLQLLFYSVGIGQISSEVPQNLSASRPQDRQFILSSKKLLLSDSGFYLCAWPGQGFGYTFGSGTRLTVV.

The chain recombines TRBV6-2 or TRBV6-3 with TRBJ2-5; 7 nucleotides match TRBD2. The trim removed 6 bases at V and 5 bases at J, leaving 6 bases unmatched. Germline V gene data show CDR1 as MNHEY and CDR2 as SVGEGT. The CDR3 contains 13 residues. The CDR3 reads CASSPQGGETQYF. The CDR3 nucleotides read TGTGCCAGCAGCCCCCAGGGAGGGGAGACCCAGTACTTC.

V gene TRBV3-1 (or the pseudogene TRBV3-2) combines with J gene TRBJ2-7, with TRBD1 matching over 7 bases. This CDR3 spans 17 amino acids. V shed 4 bases, J shed 2 bases, and the junction held 14 bases outside the gene matches. Germline V gene sequence: CDR1 LGHDT, CDR2 YNNKEL (reference sequence). The CDR3 loop reads CASSPTKTGTATYEQYF. In DNA form, the CDR3 reads TGTGCCAGCAGCCCCACGAAAACCGGGACAGCCACCTACGAGCAGTACTTC.

The gene calls are TRBV6-6 and TRBJ2-6; D is ambiguous. Germline CDR1 reads MNHNY; CDR2 reads SVGAGI (reference sequence). The V end was cut by 5 bases, the J end by 0 bases, with 14 bases between. The CDR3 runs to 17 residues. CDR3 amino acids: CASSRLYQVSGANVLTF. CDR3 DNA: TGTGCCAGCAGTCGACTCTATCAGGTCTCTGGGGCCAACGTCCTGACTTTC.

The rearrangement joins TRBV4-1 to TRBJ1-6; D is unresolved. Germline V lookup: CDR1 MGHRA, CDR2 YSYEKL. The CDR3 has 13 residues. V was cut by 5 bases and J by 8 bases, with 10 bases left in between. The CDR3 reads CASSDGNDSPLHF. CDR3 nucleotide sequence: TGCGCCAGCAGCGACGGGAATGATTCACCCCTCCACTTT.

The chain carries TRBV6-5 and TRBJ2-7; D is ambiguous. Germline V lookup: CDR1 MNHEY, CDR2 SVGAGI. This CDR3 region has 12 residues. V lost 6 bases, J lost 4 bases, and 10 bases lay in between. The CDR3 nucleotides are TGTGCCAGCAGATCCACCACATACGAGCAGTACTTC. It encodes CASRSTTYEQYF.

V is TRBV6-5 and J is TRBJ1-5; weak D call: TRBD1 (6 bases). Trimming left V 6 bases short and J 0 bases short, with 12 bases between. The CDR3 runs to 15 residues. Germline values: CDR1 MNHEY, CDR2 SVGAGI. CDR3 in DNA: TGTGCCAGCAGACAGGGCTACTATAGCAATCAGCCCCAGCATTTT. As protein: CASRQGYYSNQPQHF.

This clone was counted once. This chain joins TRBV30 and TRBJ1-2, with TRBD1 matching over 8 bases. Per the germline V gene, CDR1 is GTSNPN and CDR2 is SVGIG (reference sequence). This CDR3 is 12 amino acids long. V shed 3 bases, J shed 5 bases, and the junction held 2 bases outside the gene matches. CDR3 nucleotides: TGTGCCTGGAGGGGACAGGTGTATGGCTACACCTTC. This encodes CAWRGQVYGYTF.

V is TRBV28 and J is TRBJ1-2; no clear D. Germline V gene lookup returns CDR1 MDHEN and CDR2 SYDVKM. Trimming removed 7 bases from V and 0 bases from J, with 9 bases in between. This CDR3 has 13 residues. The CDR3 DNA follows: TGTGCCAGCAACTGGGGAGCTAACTATGGCTACACCTTC. This gives the protein CASNWGANYGYTF.

The chain recombines TRBV18 with TRBJ2-3, with TRBD1 as a possible D gene (6 bases). CDR3 length equals 16 residues. The germline V gene has CDR1 KGHSH and CDR2 LQKENI. V was trimmed by 2 bases and J by 1 base, leaving 13 bases between them. The CDR3 region has the DNA TGTGCCAGCTCACCAGCCGGGACACAACGCACAGATACGCAGTATTTT. The encoded protein is CASSPAGTQRTDTQYF.

The rearrangement joins TRBV28 to TRBJ1-2, with 8 bases fitting TRBD1. Germline lookup yields CDR1 MDHEN and CDR2 SYDVKM. The length of the CDR3 is 16 residues. J gave up 8 bases and V 8 bases, and 19 bases lay outside the gene matches. DNA for the CDR3: TGTGCCAGCCGCAGCCTGGCAGGACAGGGATATGGCGGCTACACCTTC. This codes for CASRSLAGQGYGGYTF.

The chain has TRBV7-3 and TRBJ1-1; TRBD1 might be the D (6 bases). This CDR3 contains 14 residues. Trimming cost V 5 bases and J 5 bases, with 15 bases left between them. Germline V gene lookup returns CDR1 SGHTA and CDR2 FQGTGA. DNA of the CDR3: TGTGCCAGCAGCCCAAGGGGGGGAAGTACTGAAGCTTTCTTT. Protein product: CASSPRGGSTEAFF.

The V gene is TRBV14, the J gene TRBJ2-7; weak D call: TRBD2 (5 bases). Germline lookup yields CDR1 SGHDN and CDR2 FVKESK. The CDR3 runs 14 residues. Trimming stripped 2 bases from V and 6 bases from J, with 14 bases between. The CDR3 sequence is CASSQSFGVAEQYF. In DNA form, the CDR3 reads TGTGCCAGCAGCCAAAGCTTCGGGGTAGCCGAGCAGTACTTC.

The V gene is TRBV4-1, the J gene TRBJ1-2, with TRBD1 identical over 11 bases. CDR1 is MGHRA, CDR2 YSYEKL, per germline. The CDR3 is made up of 19 amino acids. Unmatched junction bases numbered 15, after V lost 1 base and J lost 5 bases. The CDR3 coding sequence is TGCGCCAGCAGCCAAGCGGGGACTCTAGGACAGGGGGCCCGATATGGCTACACCTTC. This codes for CASSQAGTLGQGARYGYTF.

The rearrangement uses TRBV20-1 and TRBJ2-7; no reliable D call. Germline CDR1 is DFQATT and CDR2 is SNEGSKA (reference sequence). The CDR3 spans 11 residues. V was trimmed by 2 bases and J by 2 bases, leaving 4 bases between them. This CDR3 is CSARQAYEQYF. CDR3 coding DNA: TGCAGTGCTAGACAGGCCTACGAGCAGTACTTC.